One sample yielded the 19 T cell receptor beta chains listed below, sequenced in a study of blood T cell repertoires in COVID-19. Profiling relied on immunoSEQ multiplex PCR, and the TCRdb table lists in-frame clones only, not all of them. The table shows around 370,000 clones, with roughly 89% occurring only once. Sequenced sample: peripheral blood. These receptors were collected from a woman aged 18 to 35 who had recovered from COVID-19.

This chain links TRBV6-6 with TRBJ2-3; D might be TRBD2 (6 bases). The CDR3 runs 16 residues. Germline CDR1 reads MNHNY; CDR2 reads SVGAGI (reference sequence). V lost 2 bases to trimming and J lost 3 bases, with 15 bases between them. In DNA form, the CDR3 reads TGTGCCAGCAGTTACCCTGTGGGGGGTTCGACAGATACGCAGTATTTT. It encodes CASSYPVGGSTDTQYF.

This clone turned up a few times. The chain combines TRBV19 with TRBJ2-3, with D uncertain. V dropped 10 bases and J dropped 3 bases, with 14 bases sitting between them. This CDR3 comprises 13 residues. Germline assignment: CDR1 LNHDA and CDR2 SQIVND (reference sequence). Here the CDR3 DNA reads TGTGCCACGTATGACATTTGGACAGATACGCAGTATTTT. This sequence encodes CATYDIWTDTQYF. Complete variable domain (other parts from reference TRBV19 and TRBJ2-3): DGGITQSPKYLFRKEGQNVTLSCEQNLNHDAMYWYRQDPGQGLRLIYYSQIVNDFQKGDIAEGYSVSREKKESFPLTVTSAQKNPTAFYLCATYDIWTDTQYFGPGTRLTVL.

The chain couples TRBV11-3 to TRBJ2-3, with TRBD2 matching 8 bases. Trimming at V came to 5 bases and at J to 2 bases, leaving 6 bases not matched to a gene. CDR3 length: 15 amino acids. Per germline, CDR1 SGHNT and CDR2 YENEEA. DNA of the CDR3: TGTGCCAGCAGCGCGGGAGGTCGGAACACAGATACGCAGTATTTT. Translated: CASSAGGRNTDTQYF.

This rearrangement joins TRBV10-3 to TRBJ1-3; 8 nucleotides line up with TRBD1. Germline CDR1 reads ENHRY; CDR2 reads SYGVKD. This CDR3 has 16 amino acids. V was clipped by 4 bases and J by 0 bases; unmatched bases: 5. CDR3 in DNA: TGTGCCATCAGTGGACCAGGGGGCCTCTCTGGAAACACCATATATTTT. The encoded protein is CAISGPGGLSGNTIYF.

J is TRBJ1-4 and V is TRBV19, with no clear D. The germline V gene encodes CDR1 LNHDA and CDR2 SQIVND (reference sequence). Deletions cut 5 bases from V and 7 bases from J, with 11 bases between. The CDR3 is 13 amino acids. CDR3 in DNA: TGTGCCAGTAGTGGCGGGTCTACTGAAAAACTGTTTTTT. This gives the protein CASSGGSTEKLFF.

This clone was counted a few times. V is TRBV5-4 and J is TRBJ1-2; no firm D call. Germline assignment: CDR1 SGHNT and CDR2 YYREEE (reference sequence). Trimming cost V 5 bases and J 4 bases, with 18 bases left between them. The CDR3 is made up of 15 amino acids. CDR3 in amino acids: CASSSPIGGFYGYTF. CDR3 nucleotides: TGTGCCAGCAGTTCCCCAATAGGAGGGTTCTATGGCTACACCTTC.

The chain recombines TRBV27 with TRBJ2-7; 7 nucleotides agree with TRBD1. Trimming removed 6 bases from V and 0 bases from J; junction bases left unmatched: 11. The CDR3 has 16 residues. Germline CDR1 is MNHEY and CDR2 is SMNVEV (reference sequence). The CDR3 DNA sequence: TGTGCCAGCAGGACTCCCGGGACAGAGAGCTCCTACGAGCAGTACGTC. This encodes CASRTPGTESSYEQYV.

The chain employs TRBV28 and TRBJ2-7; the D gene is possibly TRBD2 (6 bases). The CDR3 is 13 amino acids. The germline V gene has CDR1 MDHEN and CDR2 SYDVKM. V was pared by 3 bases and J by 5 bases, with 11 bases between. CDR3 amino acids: CASSLGPSDEQYV. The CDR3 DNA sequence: TGTGCCAGCAGTTTGGGTCCTAGCGACGAGCAGTACGTC.

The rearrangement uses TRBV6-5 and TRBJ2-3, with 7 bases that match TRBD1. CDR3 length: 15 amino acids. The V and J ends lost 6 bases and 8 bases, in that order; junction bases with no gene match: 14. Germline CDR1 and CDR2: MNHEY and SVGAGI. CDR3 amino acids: CASSGTDFGLVTQYF. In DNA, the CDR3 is TGTGCCAGCAGCGGGACAGATTTCGGGCTAGTTACGCAGTATTTT.

The CDR3 loop reads CASSKARGGDEQYV. For the CDR3, the DNA is TGTGCCAGCAGCAAAGCGCGGGGTGGAGACGAGCAGTACGTC. The V call is TRBV21-1, the J call TRBJ2-7; the listed D gene, TRBD2, was not tested against the DNA. TRBV21-1 is designated a pseudogene. The CDR3 has 14 residues.

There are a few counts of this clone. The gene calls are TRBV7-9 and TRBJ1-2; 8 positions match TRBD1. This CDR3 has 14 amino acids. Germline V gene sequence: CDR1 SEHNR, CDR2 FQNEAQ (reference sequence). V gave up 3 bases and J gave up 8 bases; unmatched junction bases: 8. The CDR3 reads CASSFLGDRSGYTF. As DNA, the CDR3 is TGTGCCAGCAGCTTTCTTGGGGACAGGAGCGGCTACACCTTC.

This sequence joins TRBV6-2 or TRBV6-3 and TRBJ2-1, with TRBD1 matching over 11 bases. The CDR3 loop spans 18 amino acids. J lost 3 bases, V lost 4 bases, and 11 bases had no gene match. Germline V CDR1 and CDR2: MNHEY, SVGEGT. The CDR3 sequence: CASSSGTGGFLLYNEQFF. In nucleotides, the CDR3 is TGTGCCAGCAGTTCTGGGACAGGGGGGTTCCTACTCTACAATGAGCAGTTCTTC.

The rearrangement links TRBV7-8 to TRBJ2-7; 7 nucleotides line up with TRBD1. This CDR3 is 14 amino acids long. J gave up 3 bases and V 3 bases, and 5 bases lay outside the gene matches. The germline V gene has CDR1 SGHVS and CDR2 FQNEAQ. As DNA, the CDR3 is TGTGCCAGCAGCTTGACGACAGGGATCTACGAGCAGTACGTC. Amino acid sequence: CASSLTTGIYEQYV.

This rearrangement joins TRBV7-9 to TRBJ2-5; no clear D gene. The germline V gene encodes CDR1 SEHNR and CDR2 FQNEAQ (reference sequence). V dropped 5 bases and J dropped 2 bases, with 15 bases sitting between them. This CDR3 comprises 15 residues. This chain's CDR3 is CASSPVRLRQETQYF. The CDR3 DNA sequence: TGTGCCAGCAGCCCCGTGAGACTGCGACAAGAGACCCAGTACTTC.

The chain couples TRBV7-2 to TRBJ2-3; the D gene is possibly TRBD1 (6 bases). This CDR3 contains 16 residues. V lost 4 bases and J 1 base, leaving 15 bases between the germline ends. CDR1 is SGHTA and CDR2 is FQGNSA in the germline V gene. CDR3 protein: CASSSQGRGGTDTQYF. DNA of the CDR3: TGTGCCAGCAGCTCCCAGGGGAGAGGTGGCACAGATACGCAGTATTTT. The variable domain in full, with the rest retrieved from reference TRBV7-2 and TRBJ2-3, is GAGVSQSPSNKVTEKGKDVELRCDPISGHTALYWYRQSLGQGLEFLIYFQGNSAPDKSGLPSDRFSAERTGGSVSTLTIQRTQQEDSAVYLCASSSQGRGGTDTQYFGPGTRLTVL.

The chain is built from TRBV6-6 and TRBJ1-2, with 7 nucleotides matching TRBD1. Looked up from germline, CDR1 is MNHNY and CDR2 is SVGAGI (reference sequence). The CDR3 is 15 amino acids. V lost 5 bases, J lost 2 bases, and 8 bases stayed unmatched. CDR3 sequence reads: CASSPNNRGNYGYTF. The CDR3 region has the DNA TGTGCCAGCAGTCCTAATAACAGGGGAAACTATGGCTACACCTTC.

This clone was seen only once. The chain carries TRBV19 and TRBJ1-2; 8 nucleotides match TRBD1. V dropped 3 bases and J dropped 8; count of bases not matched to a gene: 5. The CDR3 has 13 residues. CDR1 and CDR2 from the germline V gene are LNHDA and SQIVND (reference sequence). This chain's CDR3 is CASSITGGIGYTF. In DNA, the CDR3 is TGTGCCAGTAGTATTACAGGGGGGATCGGCTACACCTTC.

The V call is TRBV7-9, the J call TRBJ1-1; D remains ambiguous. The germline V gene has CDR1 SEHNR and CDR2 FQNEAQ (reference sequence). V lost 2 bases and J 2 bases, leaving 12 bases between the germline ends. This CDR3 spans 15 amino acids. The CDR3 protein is CASSLLFGDNTEAFF. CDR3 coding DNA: TGTGCCAGCAGCTTATTGTTCGGAGATAACACTGAAGCTTTCTTT.

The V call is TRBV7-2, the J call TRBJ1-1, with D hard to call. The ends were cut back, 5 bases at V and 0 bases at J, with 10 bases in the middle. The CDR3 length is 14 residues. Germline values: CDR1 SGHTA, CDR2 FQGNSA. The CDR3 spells CASSLKTVNTEAFF. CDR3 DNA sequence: TGTGCCAGCAGCCTCAAAACGGTGAACACTGAAGCTTTCTTT.